This T cell receptor (beta chain) was found in a study of control samples from healthy donors and cancer patients. Trimming took 3 bases from V and 4 from J, leaving 9 bases between them. The germline gives CDR1 MNHNS, CDR2 SASEGT. The length of the CDR3 is 13 residues. The method was immunoSEQ multiplex PCR; TCRdb's version includes in-frame clones alone and lacks a portion of them. The sample lists about 79,000 clones, approximately 93% occurring once. The clonotype comes from a woman in her thirties or forties with lung cancer. Specimen: PBMCs. The chain employs TRBV6-1 and TRBJ1-2, with D maybe TRBD1 (5 bases). The CDR3 reads CASSEAGLYGYTF. The CDR3 DNA follows: TGTGCCAGCAGTGAGGCAGGGCTCTATGGCTACACCTTC.